The clone carrying this T cell receptor (beta chain) was recorded at least ten times. The antigen remains unidentified. This entry comes from a study of identical twins. Whole-study results and caveats: Alpha sequences out of frame and shared by twins had excess low generation probability. Modelling approaches yielded underestimates of out-of-frame TCR alpha sharing between monozygotic twins.

Germline CDR1 and CDR2: MGHRA and YSYEKL. V gave up 0 bases and J gave up 2 bases, with 13 bases separating them. This CDR3 comprises 16 residues. Every donor was a healthy Caucasian. A universal primer site was incorporated via template switching, and the cDNA contained unique molecular identifiers. TCRdb independently ran MiXCR on the 5' RACE reads; one entry per CDR3 protein. The sample lists roughly 240,000 distinct CDR3 sequences, about 7% occurring once. These data are also associated with another study on yellow fever vaccine responses in identical twins.

The rearrangement links TRBV4-1 to TRBJ1-2; unclear D gene. The specimen sequenced was memory (CD45RO+) T cells sorted from blood. The TCR comes from a woman aged 18 to 35 in good health. CDR3: CASSQDLWAVNYGYTF. The DNA of the CDR3 is TGCGCCAGCAGCCAAGACCTGTGGGCCGTCAACTATGGCTACACCTTC.